This TCR beta chain was recovered during a study of cytomegalovirus exposure and HLA in healthy donors. 60 Vbeta and 13 Jbeta primers were used in PCR. Generated by immunoSEQ multiplex PCR, the TCRdb table keeps only in-frame clones and is missing some. The data show some 150,000 clones, approximately 77% seen once. CDR1 is SGHRS and CDR2 is YFSETQ in the germline V gene. Deletions cut 4 bases from V and 0 bases from J, with 10 bases between. This CDR3 contains 15 residues. The genes are TRBV5-1 and TRBJ1-4, with D uncertain. The sequence was collected from a woman between 40 and 50 years old in good health and CMV-seronegative. Input material: PBMCs. CDR3 sequence reads: CASSPRTATNEKLFF. The CDR3 DNA follows: TGCGCCAGCAGCCCCCGCACGGCAACTAATGAAAAACTGTTTTTT.